One sample yielded the 3 T cell receptor beta chains listed below, sequenced in a study of cytomegalovirus exposure and HLA in healthy donors. Primers: 60 Vbeta forward and 13 Jbeta reverse. The table came from immunoSEQ multiplex PCR; TCRdb's copy has only in-frame clones and leaves some out. This table has 95,000 to 150,000 clones, around two thirds appearing once. The specimen sequenced was PBMCs. The source is a woman in her thirties or forties in good health and CMV-seropositive.

This clone was counted a few times. The V call is TRBV6-1, the J call TRBJ1-2; D is possibly TRBD1 (5 bases). V shed 3 bases and J shed 9 bases, with 17 bases lying between them. This CDR3 comprises 14 residues. Germline V gene data show CDR1 as MNHNS and CDR2 as SASEGT. The CDR3 is CASSESGEGVSYTF. DNA of the CDR3: TGTGCCAGCAGTGAGAGTGGGGAAGGGGTTAGCTACACCTTC.

This sequence joins TRBV29-1 and TRBJ2-1; tentative D call: TRBD2 (7 bases). V was cut by 5 bases and J by 10 bases, with 12 bases left in between. This CDR3 has 11 amino acids. CDR1 and CDR2 from the germline V gene are SQVTM and ANQGSEA. The DNA for the CDR3 is TGCAGCGTTCGCAGGGGAGGGGAGCAGTTCTTC. The encoded protein is CSVRRGGEQFF.

This clone was observed a handful of times. This rearrangement joins TRBV30 to TRBJ2-3; 7 bases align to TRBD1. The CDR3 is made up of 13 amino acids. V shed 7 bases and J 1 base; nucleotides not matched to a gene: 5. The germline V gene has CDR1 GTSNPN and CDR2 SVGIG (reference sequence). CDR3 amino acids: CALEGGRTDTQYF. The CDR3 DNA sequence: TGTGCCTTGGAAGGGGGCCGCACAGATACGCAGTATTTT.